This T cell receptor (beta chain) was identified in a study of blood T cell repertoires in COVID-19. About the study: Specimens from acute and convalescent COVID-19 originated in the United States, Italy and Spain. T cells, B-cell-depleted T cells, or PBMCs provided the cDNA or gDNA that served as material.

CDR3 length: 17 amino acids. J was trimmed by 5 bases and V by 0 bases; bases with no gene match: 10. Germline V gene data show CDR1 as MGHRA and CDR2 as YSYEKL. In the original analysis: How many nucleated cells were present was estimated from reference gene primer amplification. The table came from immunoSEQ multiplex PCR; TCRdb's copy has only in-frame clones and leaves some out. V and J calls and clone size follow that table, whereas D and trimming were derived from the DNA. The data hold some 110,000 clones, with around 79% observed a single time. The sequenced material came from peripheral blood. The chain has TRBV4-1 and TRBJ2-1; 7 bases are a match to TRBD2. The TCR was taken from a man in his fifties or sixties with acute or convalescent COVID-19. The CDR3 loop reads CASSQDRSRGLNNEQFF. CDR3 DNA sequence: TGCGCCAGCAGCCAAGATCGTTCGCGGGGACTAAACAATGAGCAGTTCTTC.